This T cell receptor (beta chain) comes out of a study of blood T cell repertoires in COVID-19. Study in general: The United States, Italy and Spain supplied acute and convalescent COVID-19 samples. Sample material is recorded as cDNA or gDNA derived from T cells, B-cell-depleted T cells, or PBMCs.

This clone was observed a handful of times. Trimming removed 5 bases from V and 1 base from J, with 5 bases in between. CDR3 length: 13 residues. Germline V gene sequence: CDR1 KGHDR, CDR2 SFDVKD. TCRdb's copy holds only in-frame clones and misses some; the assay was immunoSEQ multiplex PCR. The table shows roughly 70,000 clones, with 65% to 85% occurring only once. This chain uses TRBV24-1 with TRBJ1-5; D gene unclear. The sequencing sample was made of peripheral blood. This receptor was identified in a human donor in a cohort sampled during active COVID-19. CDR3 loop: CATSVGSNQPQHF. The DNA of the CDR3 is TGTGCCACCAGTGTCGGGAGCAATCAGCCCCAGCATTTT.